The clone carrying this T cell receptor beta chain was observed at least ten times. Its antigen is as yet unknown. TCRbeta library construction was performed incorporating unique molecular identifiers. MiXCR was run by TCRdb on the PCR reads, yielding one entry per CDR3 protein. Of some 600,000 distinct CDR3 sequences listed, about an eighth were seen once; the top ten hold around 2.2%. The sample is drawn from a study of T-cell reconstitution after alpha-beta-depleted transplantation in children. Study-wide results and limits: A year post-transplant, T-cell counts and diversity derived mostly from newly produced T cells. Several hundred expanded graft clones reportedly were the source of alpha-beta T cells about two months after transplant.

In germline, CDR1 is MNHNS, CDR2 SASEGT. The CDR3 has 13 amino acids. V lost 1 base and J 1 base, leaving 4 bases between the germline ends. This clonotype was sampled from a male patient younger than 18 who had a stem cell transplant for acute myeloid leukemia, so the T cells may come from the graft donor. The material sequenced was PBMCs, mostly from graft donor cells, taken 360 days after TCRalphabeta/CD19-depleted stem cell transplant. The chain carries TRBV6-1 and TRBJ1-2; D is unresolved. The CDR3 here is CASSEDSNYGYTF. In DNA, the CDR3 is TGTGCCAGCAGTGAAGACAGTAACTATGGCTACACCTTC.